Described below is a single TCR beta chain sequence and its context. The antigen remains undetermined. Trimming took 1 base from V and 0 from J, leaving 13 bases between them. CDR3 length equals 17 residues. Per germline, CDR1 SGHRS and CDR2 YFSETQ. This record comes from a study of Ad26.COV2.S vaccination and SARS-CoV-2 variants. Study-wide findings and caveats: Vaccine recipients surpassed placebo recipients in spike-specific TCR breadth.

Produced via immunoSEQ multiplex PCR; TCRdb's table is partial and in-frame only. Of 450,000 to 550,000 clones listed, 89% are singletons. The treatment is: 15 to 20 received Ad26.COV2.S at low or high dose, single or two shots; several received placebo; per-sample allocation not given. Samples analyzed were those drawn on day 63 after the first vaccine or placebo injection. This chain connects TRBV5-1 to TRBJ1-4; possible D gene TRBD1, 5 bases. This TCR came from a person aged 18-60 years who received the Ad26.COV2.S COVID-19 vaccine or a placebo. The input for sequencing was peripheral blood, taken in a trial of Ad26.COV2.S vaccine versus placebo. DNA for the CDR3: TGCGCCAGCAGCTTGCGAGGGGTCAAGGCAACTAATGAAAAACTGTTTTTT. This codes for CASSLRGVKATNEKLFF.